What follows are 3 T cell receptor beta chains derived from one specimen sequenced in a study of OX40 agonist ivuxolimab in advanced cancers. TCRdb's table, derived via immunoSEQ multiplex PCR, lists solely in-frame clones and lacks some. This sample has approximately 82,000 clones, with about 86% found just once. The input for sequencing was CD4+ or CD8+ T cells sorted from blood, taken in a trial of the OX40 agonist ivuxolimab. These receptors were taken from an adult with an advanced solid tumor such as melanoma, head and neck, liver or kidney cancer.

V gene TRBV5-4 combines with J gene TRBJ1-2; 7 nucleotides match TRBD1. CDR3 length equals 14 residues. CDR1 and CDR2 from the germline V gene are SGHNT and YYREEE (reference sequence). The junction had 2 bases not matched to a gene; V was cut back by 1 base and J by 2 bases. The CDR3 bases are TGTGCCAGCAGCTTGCCACAGGGGAACTATGGCTACACCTTC. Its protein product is CASSLPQGNYGYTF.

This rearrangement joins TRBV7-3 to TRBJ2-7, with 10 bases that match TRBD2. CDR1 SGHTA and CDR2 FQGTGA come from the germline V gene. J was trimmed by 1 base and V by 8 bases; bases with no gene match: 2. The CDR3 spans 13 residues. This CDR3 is CASSTSGSYEQYF. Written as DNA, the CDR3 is TGTGCCAGCTCGACTAGCGGGTCCTACGAGCAGTACTTC.

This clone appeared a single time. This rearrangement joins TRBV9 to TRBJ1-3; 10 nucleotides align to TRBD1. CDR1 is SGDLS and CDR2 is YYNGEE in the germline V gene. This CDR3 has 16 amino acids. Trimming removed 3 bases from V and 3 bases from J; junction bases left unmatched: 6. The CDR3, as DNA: TGTGCCAGCAGCGGTGACAGGGGGCTAATTGGAAACACCATATATTTT. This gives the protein CASSGDRGLIGNTIYF. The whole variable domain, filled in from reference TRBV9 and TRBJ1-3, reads DSGVTQTPKHLITATGQRVTLRCSPRSGDLSVYWYQQSLDQGLQFLIQYYNGEERAKGNILERFSAQQFPDLHSELNLSSLELGDSALYFCASSGDRGLIGNTIYFGEGSWLTVV.